Below are 21 T cell receptor beta chains sequenced from a single sample in a study of cytomegalovirus exposure and HLA in healthy donors. Use of 60 Vbeta and 13 Jbeta primers characterized the PCR. The assay was immunoSEQ multiplex PCR, and TCRdb's table has in-frame clones only and misses some. The sample lists 100,000 to 150,000 clones; around 72% were seen once. The sequenced material came from PBMCs. These receptors were taken from a woman in her forties in good health and CMV-seronegative.

V gene TRBV4-1 combines with J gene TRBJ2-7; possibly TRBD1 for D (5 bases). Germline V gene data show CDR1 as MGHRA and CDR2 as YSYEKL. The CDR3 runs to 13 residues. V lost 3 bases and J 2 bases, leaving 8 bases between the germline ends. The CDR3 DNA reads TGCGCCAGCAGCCATGCACAGGCCTACGAGCAGTACTTC. Protein: CASSHAQAYEQYF.

The chain links TRBV27 to TRBJ1-2; D is undetermined. The V gene lost 4 bases and the J gene lost 2 bases, with 17 bases spanning the gap. The CDR3 runs to 16 residues. Germline V lookup: CDR1 MNHEY, CDR2 SMNVEV (reference sequence). Here the CDR3 reads CASSSLPRAPNYGYTF. The CDR3 DNA reads TGTGCCAGCAGTTCTCTGCCGAGGGCCCCCAACTATGGCTACACCTTC.

The V and J genes are TRBV30 and TRBJ1-5; no clear D. This CDR3 is 15 amino acids long. Trimming removed 2 bases from V and 3 bases from J, with 14 bases in between. The germline CDR1 and CDR2 sequences are GTSNPN and SVGIG (reference sequence). In DNA form, the CDR3 reads TGTGCCTGGAGTACGGGGTTGGGTGCCAATCAGCCCCAGCATTTT. Its protein product is CAWSTGLGANQPQHF.

The genes are TRBV29-1 and TRBJ2-5, with D perhaps TRBD2 (5 bases). The V gene's germline CDR1 is SQVTM and CDR2 ANQGSEA. The CDR3 sequence is 14 residues long. Trimming took 3 bases from V and 1 from J, leaving 12 bases between them. CDR3 DNA sequence: TGCAGCGTTGATGGCGGAGGAAGCCAAGAGACCCAGTACTTC. Residues: CSVDGGGSQETQYF.

This CDR3 is CASSSTSGGTFF. The DNA for the CDR3 is TGTGCCAGCAGCTCGACTAGCGGGGGCACATTCTTC. The genes are TRBV6-6 and TRBJ2-1; TRBD2 aligns across 12 bases. The CDR3 runs 12 residues. The trim removed 6 bases at V and 16 bases at J, leaving 7 bases unmatched. Per the germline V gene, CDR1 is MNHNY and CDR2 is SVGAGI (reference sequence).

The chain combines TRBV4-1 with TRBJ2-7; 14 positions agree with TRBD2. This CDR3 region has 22 residues. The V gene's germline CDR1 is MGHRA and CDR2 YSYEKL. V lost 4 bases and J lost 3; bases outside the gene matches: 23. CDR3 bases: TGCGCCAGCAGCCCCGCTAAGTTCGGGAAACCGGGGACTAGCGGGGGTTACTACGAGCAGTACTTC. Translating it yields CASSPAKFGKPGTSGGYYEQYF.

The chain uses TRBV29-1 and TRBJ2-1; 9 nucleotides line up with TRBD1. The ends lost 5 bases at V and 7 bases at J; junction bases unmatched: 6. The CDR3 extends over 13 amino acids. Germline V lookup: CDR1 SQVTM, CDR2 ANQGSEA. This CDR3 reads CSVIWGQGNEQFF. CDR3 coding DNA: TGCAGCGTTATCTGGGGACAGGGTAATGAGCAGTTCTTC.

The J gene is TRBJ1-5, the V gene TRBV19; possibly TRBD1 for D (6 bases). Per the germline V gene, CDR1 is LNHDA and CDR2 is SQIVND (reference sequence). This CDR3 comprises 14 residues. Trimming removed 8 bases at V and 4 bases at J, with 15 bases between. The CDR3 loop reads CASSQGIWNQPQHF. The CDR3 bases are TGTGCCAGTTCACAGGGAATTTGGAATCAGCCCCAGCATTTT.

The chain is built from TRBV10-3 and TRBJ2-5; the match to TRBD2 covers 7 bases. V was pared by 4 bases and J by 1 base, with 6 bases of the junction left unmatched. The CDR3 runs to 15 residues. Germline CDR1 and CDR2: ENHRY and SYGVKD. CDR3 amino acids: CAISGGRGPQETQYF. Here the CDR3 DNA reads TGTGCCATCAGTGGGGGGAGGGGACCCCAAGAGACCCAGTACTTC.

The CDR3 region has the DNA TGTGCCAGCTCCCCCGTCGGGGTTGGCAATCAGCCCCAGCATTTT. Amino acid sequence: CASSPVGVGNQPQHF. J is TRBJ1-5 and V is TRBV2; D is undetermined. V gave up 8 bases and J gave up 2 bases, with 16 bases separating them. This CDR3 comprises 15 residues. CDR1 is SNHLY, CDR2 FYNNEI, per germline.

This clone was detected only once. The chain combines TRBV29-1 with TRBJ2-2; 7 bases match TRBD1. V lost 6 bases to trimming and J lost 5 bases; unmatched junction nucleotides: 12. Germline CDR1 and CDR2: SQVTM and ANQGSEA. The CDR3 covers 15 residues. CDR3 DNA sequence: TGCAGCGTAGCCCGACAGGGTTTGGATACCGGGGAGCTGTTTTTT. It yields the protein CSVARQGLDTGELFF.

This rearrangement joins TRBV6-6 to TRBJ2-5, with TRBD2 matching over 14 bases. The CDR3 consists of 16 residues. The J segment lost 2 bases and the V segment lost 4 bases, leaving 3 bases of the junction unmatched. Germline CDR1 reads MNHNY; CDR2 reads SVGAGI (reference sequence). The CDR3 spells CASSFGLAGGQETQYF. The CDR3, as DNA: TGTGCCAGCAGTTTCGGACTAGCGGGGGGACAAGAGACCCAGTACTTC.

This clone has only one observation. This chain uses TRBV27 with TRBJ2-7; 15 bases fit TRBD2. The V gene's germline CDR1 is MNHEY and CDR2 SMNVEV (reference sequence). The V gene end was trimmed by 6 bases and the J gene end by 2 bases; junction bases not matched to a gene: 8. The CDR3 has 17 amino acids. The DNA for the CDR3 is TGTGCCAGCAGCCCCCGGACTAGCGGGAGGGCCACCTACGAGCAGTACTTC. It encodes CASSPRTSGRATYEQYF.

This chain links TRBV2 with TRBJ1-2; D is uncertain. The CDR3 is 13 amino acids. Trimming took 2 bases from V and 5 from J, leaving 9 bases between them. The germline gives CDR1 SNHLY, CDR2 FYNNEI. The CDR3 spells CASSETARYGYTF. CDR3 sequence (DNA): TGTGCCAGCAGTGAAACCGCACGGTATGGCTACACCTTC.

The chain has TRBV9 and TRBJ2-2; D may be TRBD1 (6 bases). The CDR3 loop spans 15 amino acids. V shed 0 bases and J shed 3 bases, with 9 bases lying between them. Germline CDR1 is SGDLS and CDR2 is YYNGEE. The DNA for the CDR3 is TGTGCCAGCAGCGTAGGGGACATTTACACCGGGGAGCTGTTTTTT. Protein product: CASSVGDIYTGELFF.

The CDR3: CASRDRGWPNSPLHF. The CDR3 bases are TGTGCCAGCAGGGACAGGGGGTGGCCTAATTCACCCCTCCACTTT. The V call is TRBV27, the J call TRBJ1-6; 10 bases are shared with TRBD1. The CDR3 has 15 amino acids. The germline CDR1 and CDR2 sequences are MNHEY and SMNVEV (reference sequence). The J segment lost 6 bases and the V segment lost 6 bases, leaving 5 bases of the junction unmatched.

This clone was seen more than once but under ten times. The rearrangement joins TRBV5-8 to TRBJ1-1, with D possibly being TRBD1 (5 bases). This CDR3 is 16 amino acids long. Germline-derived CDR1 and CDR2 are SGHTS and YDEGEE. V was clipped by 4 bases and J by 1 base, with 17 bases between them. CDR3 sequence reads: CASSVDDSPTNTEAFF. The CDR3, as DNA: TGTGCCAGCAGCGTCGACGACAGCCCGACGAACACTGAAGCTTTCTTT.

The table lists this clone with a count of one. The chain combines TRBV7-2 with TRBJ2-7; the D gene is possibly TRBD2 (5 bases). CDR1 and CDR2 (germline): SGHTA, FQGNSA. V was trimmed by 1 base and J by 7 bases, leaving 11 bases between them. The CDR3 runs to 13 residues. Here the CDR3 reads CASSLVQEREQYF. The CDR3 DNA reads TGTGCCAGCAGCTTAGTTCAGGAGCGGGAGCAGTACTTC.

The chain joins TRBV5-1 to TRBJ2-7, with 7 bases fitting TRBD1. Trimming took 0 bases from V and 1 from J; bases not matched to a gene: 4. CDR1 is SGHRS and CDR2 is YFSETQ in the germline V gene. The CDR3 runs 15 residues. The CDR3 DNA reads as TGCGCCAGCAGCTTGGGGACAGGTGGGTCCTACGAGCAGTACTTC. It is translated as CASSLGTGGSYEQYF.

The chain carries TRBV28 and TRBJ2-1; D might be TRBD1 (6 bases). The ends were cut back, 4 bases at V and 3 bases at J, with 7 bases in the middle. CDR3 size: 13 residues. Germline lookup yields CDR1 MDHEN and CDR2 SYDVKM. Here the CDR3 DNA reads TGTGCCAGCAGTTCGGACAGCTACAATGAGCAGTTCTTC. Its translation is CASSSDSYNEQFF.

This clone showed up just a few times. The chain has TRBV11-3 and TRBJ1-1; D remains unclear. This CDR3 region has 13 residues. Germline values: CDR1 SGHNT, CDR2 YENEEA. V was pared by 5 bases and J by 4 bases, with 11 bases between. The CDR3 coding sequence is TGTGCCAGCAGCCGACTCGGGAGCACTGAAGCTTTCTTT. Translation: CASSRLGSTEAFF.